The sequence of this T cell receptor (beta chain) was determined in a study of OX40 agonist ivuxolimab in advanced cancers. In regard to this clone: The antigen is undetermined.

Here immunoSEQ multiplex PCR was the method, and the copy in TCRdb shows in-frame clones only, minus some. The data show more than 80,000 clones, about 90% seen once. Study conclusions and caveats: Low normalized T-cell clonal expansion was also seen in some nonresponders.

Unmatched junction bases numbered 1, after V lost 7 bases and J lost 3 bases. The CDR3 has 12 residues. Germline V gives CDR1 SNHLY, CDR2 FYNNEI. This sequence was found in an adult with an advanced solid tumor such as melanoma, head and neck, liver or kidney cancer. This rearrangement joins TRBV2 to TRBJ2-7; 9 positions agree with TRBD2. Sequenced material: CD4+ or CD8+ T cells sorted from blood, taken in a trial of the OX40 agonist ivuxolimab. The CDR3 DNA reads as TGTGCCAGCAAGCGGGAGGTCTACGAGCAGTACTTC. Translation: CASKREVYEQYF.